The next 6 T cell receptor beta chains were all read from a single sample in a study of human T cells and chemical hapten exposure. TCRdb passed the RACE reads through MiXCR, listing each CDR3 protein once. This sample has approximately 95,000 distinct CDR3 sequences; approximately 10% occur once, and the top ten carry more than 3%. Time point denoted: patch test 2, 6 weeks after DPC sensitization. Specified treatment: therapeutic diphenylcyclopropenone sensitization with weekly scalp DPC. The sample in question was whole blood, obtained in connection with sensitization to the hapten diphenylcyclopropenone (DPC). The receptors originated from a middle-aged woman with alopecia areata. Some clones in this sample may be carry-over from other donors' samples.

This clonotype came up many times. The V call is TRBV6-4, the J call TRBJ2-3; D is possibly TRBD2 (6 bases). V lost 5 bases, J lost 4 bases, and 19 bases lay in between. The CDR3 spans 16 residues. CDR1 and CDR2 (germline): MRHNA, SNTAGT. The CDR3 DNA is TGTGCCAGCAGTAATCACAGCGGGTTGGTTTCAGATACGCAGTATTTT. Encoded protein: CASSNHSGLVSDTQYF.

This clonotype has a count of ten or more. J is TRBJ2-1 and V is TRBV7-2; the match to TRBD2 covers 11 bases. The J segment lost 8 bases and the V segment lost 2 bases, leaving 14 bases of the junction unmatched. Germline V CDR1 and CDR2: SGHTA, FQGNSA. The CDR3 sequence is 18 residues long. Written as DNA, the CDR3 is TGTGCCAGCAGCTTATTTCGCTCGATTAGCGGGGGGGACGATGAGCAGTTCTTC. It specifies CASSLFRSISGGDDEQFF.

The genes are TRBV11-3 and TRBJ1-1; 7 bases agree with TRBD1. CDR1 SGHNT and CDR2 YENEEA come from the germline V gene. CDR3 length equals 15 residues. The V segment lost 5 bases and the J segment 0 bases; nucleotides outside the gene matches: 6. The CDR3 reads CASSPGGTLNTEAFF. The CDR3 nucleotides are TGTGCCAGCAGCCCAGGGGGGACGCTGAACACTGAAGCTTTCTTT.

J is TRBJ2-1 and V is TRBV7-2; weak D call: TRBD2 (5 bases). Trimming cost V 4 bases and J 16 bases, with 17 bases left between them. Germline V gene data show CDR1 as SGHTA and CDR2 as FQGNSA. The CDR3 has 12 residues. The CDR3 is CASSSRTGRRFF. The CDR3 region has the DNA TGTGCCAGCAGCTCCAGGACTGGGCGGCGATTCTTC.

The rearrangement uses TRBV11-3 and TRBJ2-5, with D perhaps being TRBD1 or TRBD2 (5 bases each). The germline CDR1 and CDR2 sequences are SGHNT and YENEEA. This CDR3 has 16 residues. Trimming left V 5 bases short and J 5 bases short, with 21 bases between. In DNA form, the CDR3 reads TGTGCCAGCAGCCGGTACGGCCCCGGGGCAACCGAGACCCAGTACTTC. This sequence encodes CASSRYGPGATETQYF.

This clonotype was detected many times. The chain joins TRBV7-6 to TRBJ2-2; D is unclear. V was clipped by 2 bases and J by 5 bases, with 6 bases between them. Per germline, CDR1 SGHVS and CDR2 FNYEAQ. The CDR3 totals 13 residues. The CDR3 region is CASSLRVTGELFF. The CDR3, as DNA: TGTGCCAGCAGCTTAAGGGTAACCGGGGAGCTGTTTTTT.